This T cell receptor beta chain was obtained from a study of response to subunit inactivated influenza vaccine. Broader study findings: There was a suggestion from the authors that each seasonal influenza vaccination recruits few new T cells.

The CDR3 runs to 14 residues. CDR1 and CDR2 (germline): ENHRY, SYGVKD. V was clipped by 4 bases and J by 8 bases, with 17 bases between them. This clonotype was recorded at least ten times. Antigen specificity is unknown. One entry per CDR3 protein, called by TCRdb with MiXCR from the RT-PCR reads. The sample has approximately 530,000 distinct CDR3 sequences, less than 10% seen once. This specimen consisted of PBMCs from blood, obtained about 24 months after vaccination. The gene calls are TRBV10-3 and TRBJ1-1; tentatively, D is TRBD1 (6 bases). This TCR was sampled from a man aged 50-75 years who received an inactivated influenza vaccine. The CDR3 here is CAISARDTSGEAFF. The CDR3 nucleotides are TGTGCCATCAGTGCCCGGGACACATCGGGGGAAGCTTTCTTT.